The 14 T cell receptor beta chains reported below all come from one sample, sequenced in a study of cytomegalovirus exposure and HLA in healthy donors. Use of 60 Vbeta and 13 Jbeta primers characterized the PCR. Profiled with immunoSEQ multiplex PCR; TCRdb holds only in-frame clones, not every one. The sample lists about 160,000 clones, approximately 80% occurring once. What was sequenced was PBMCs. Every receptor here comes from a man aged 18 to 35 in good health and CMV-seropositive.

In the case of this clone: Other DNA sequences within the sample encode an identical CDR3. V usage is TRBV27 and J usage is TRBJ1-6, with TRBD1 matching over 9 bases. Germline-derived CDR1 and CDR2 are MNHEY and SMNVEV (reference sequence). With 0 bases clipped from V and 7 bases from J, the junction kept 1 base outside the gene matches. The CDR3 is 15 amino acids. The CDR3 nucleotides are TGTGCCAGCAGTTTATCGGGGACAGGGAATTCACCCCTCCACTTT. It specifies CASSLSGTGNSPLHF.

This clone appeared a single time. The rearrangement links TRBV5-6 to TRBJ1-6; 7 positions agree with TRBD1. In germline, CDR1 is SGHDT, CDR2 YYEEEE. The trim removed 2 bases at V and 8 bases at J, leaving 7 bases unmatched. This CDR3 comprises 15 residues. CDR3 sequence: CASSLGTAPDSPLHF. CDR3 coding DNA: TGTGCCAGCAGCTTAGGGACAGCTCCTGATTCACCCCTCCACTTT.

This chain connects TRBV10-3 to TRBJ2-7, with D possibly TRBD1 on 6 matching bases. This CDR3 has 15 residues. The V end lost 4 bases, the J end lost 0 bases, and 13 bases lay between the germline ends. The germline CDR1 and CDR2 sequences are ENHRY and SYGVKD. In nucleotides, the CDR3 is TGTGCCATCAGTGCGGGACACGAGAGCTCCTACGAGCAGTACTTC. Encoded protein: CAISAGHESSYEQYF.

The J gene is TRBJ2-3, the V gene TRBV5-1, with 7 nucleotides matching TRBD2. The V and J ends lost 3 bases and 1 base, in that order; junction bases with no gene match: 8. This CDR3 is built from 16 residues. Germline CDR1 is SGHRS and CDR2 is YFSETQ. CDR3 region: CASSSGLSVRTDTQYF. DNA of the CDR3: TGCGCCAGCAGCTCGGGACTATCAGTTCGCACAGATACGCAGTATTTT.

The gene calls are TRBV4-2 and TRBJ1-3; D unclear. The CDR3 is 16 amino acids. CDR1 and CDR2 (germline): LGHNA, YNFKEQ. Trimming took off 3 bases at V and 0 bases at J, with 12 bases between the two ends. CDR3: CASSQGPQSSGNTIYF. In DNA, the CDR3 is TGTGCCAGCAGCCAGGGCCCTCAAAGCTCTGGAAACACCATATATTTT.

The chain joins TRBV4-2 to TRBJ2-1, with 10 bases lining up with TRBD2. V shed 4 bases and J 4 bases; nucleotides not matched to a gene: 4. The CDR3 is made up of 15 amino acids. CDR1 and CDR2 (germline): LGHNA, YNFKEQ. CDR3 DNA sequence: TGTGCCAGCAGCCCCGGGACTAGCGATTACAATGAGCAGTTCTTC. This translates into CASSPGTSDYNEQFF.

This chain uses TRBV7-2 with TRBJ1-3, with 8 bases matching TRBD1. From germline, CDR1 is SGHTA and CDR2 FQGNSA. This CDR3 has 15 residues. V lost 5 bases, J lost 6 bases, and 9 bases stayed unmatched. In DNA form, the CDR3 reads TGTGCCAGCAGCCCCCGCCCAGGGGGCATAAACACCATATATTTT. It specifies CASSPRPGGINTIYF. The full variable domain, rest sourced from reference TRBV7-2 and TRBJ1-3, is GAGVSQSPSNKVTEKGKDVELRCDPISGHTALYWYRQSLGQGLEFLIYFQGNSAPDKSGLPSDRFSAERTGGSVSTLTIQRTQQEDSAVYLCASSPRPGGINTIYFGEGSWLTVV.

V usage is TRBV6-4 and J usage is TRBJ2-2, with a tentative D call TRBD2 (7 bases). The CDR3 is made up of 13 amino acids. Germline-derived CDR1 and CDR2 are MRHNA and SNTAGT. Trimming took 5 bases from V and 4 from J, leaving 8 bases between them. The CDR3 DNA follows: TGTGCCAGCAGTCGGGGGGCCACCGGGGAGCTGTTTTTT. Its protein is CASSRGATGELFF.

This clone appeared once. The rearrangement links TRBV19 to TRBJ2-1; 7 bases are shared with TRBD2. Germline CDR1 LNHDA, CDR2 SQIVND (reference sequence). The CDR3 covers 16 residues. The V gene end was trimmed by 6 bases and the J gene end by 8 bases; junction bases not matched to a gene: 16. The CDR3 region is CASRSGGLESFDEQFF. As DNA, the CDR3 is TGTGCCAGTAGATCGGGAGGCCTAGAGTCATTTGATGAGCAGTTCTTC.

This chain connects TRBV30 to TRBJ2-7, with 13 nucleotides matching TRBD2. The CDR3 has 14 amino acids. V was pared by 2 bases and J by 7 bases, with 5 bases of the junction left unmatched. CDR1 is GTSNPN, CDR2 SVGIG, per germline (reference sequence). The CDR3 bases are TGTGCCTGGAGTTGGGGACTAGCGGGGAGGGAGCAGTACTTC. Translation gives CAWSWGLAGREQYF.

This rearrangement joins TRBV5-8 to TRBJ2-5; 9 nucleotides align to TRBD1. Per the germline V gene, CDR1 is SGHTS and CDR2 is YDEGEE. The CDR3 consists of 16 residues. J lost 5 bases, V lost 2 bases, and 10 bases had no gene match. CDR3 residues: CASSLQGAVKGETQYF. In nucleotides, the CDR3 is TGTGCCAGCAGCTTACAGGGGGCGGTGAAAGGGGAGACCCAGTACTTC.

Remarks on this clone: One junction end does not reproduce the germline sequence, and a read error may be involved. This same CDR3 is encoded by further DNA sequences in the sample. The chain has TRBV10-3 and TRBJ2-7; D is unresolved. The V gene's germline CDR1 is ENHRY and CDR2 SYGVKD. This CDR3 has 12 amino acids. This CDR3 is CAIQRSRDEQYF. CDR3 DNA sequence: TGCGCCATACAACGGAGCCGGGACGAGCAGTACTTC.

This chain uses TRBV5-4 with TRBJ1-3; D possibly corresponds to TRBD1 (5 bases). Trimming pared 3 bases from V and 7 bases from J, leaving 17 bases between. The CDR3 consists of 15 residues. Germline CDR1 reads SGHNT; CDR2 reads YYREEE (reference sequence). DNA for the CDR3: TGTGCCAGCAGCTGGAGCTCGACAGCGGGGAACACCATATATTTT. Translating it yields CASSWSSTAGNTIYF.

The J gene is TRBJ2-4, the V gene TRBV5-1; possible D gene TRBD2, 5 bases. The V end lost 4 bases, the J end lost 1 base, and 12 bases lay between the germline ends. In germline, CDR1 is SGHRS, CDR2 YFSETQ. This CDR3 is built from 15 residues. In DNA form, the CDR3 reads TGCGCCAGCAGCCCCCTTGCGGGCGCCAAAAACATTCAGTACTTC. Translated, it gives CASSPLAGAKNIQYF.